A selection of T cell receptor beta chains follows, all from one sample in a study of regulatory T cells in long-lasting Graves disease. TCRdb re-called the multiplex PCR reads with MiXCR, one entry per CDR3 protein. The sample records about 540,000 distinct CDR3 sequences, roughly 13% being singletons. Separately, the same data were catalogued under a study of T cells in Graves' hyperthyroidism and ophthalmopathy.

Source: peripheral blood mononuclear cells (PBMCs), taken at new diagnosis, from a patient treated with antithyroid drugs. All receptors derive from a man younger than 40 with Graves disease. CDR3s include the opening cysteine and the closing phenylalanine or tryptophan. The D gene is left open where the match is weak. The listing skips clone size in some rows; elsewhere it reads once, few, many or a size class.

d_call: NA
clone_size: many
j_call: TRBJ1-6
v_call: TRBV27
cdr3_nt: TGTGCCAGCAGTCCAATGGACTATTATTCACCCCTCCACTTT
cdr3_aa: CASSPMDYYSPLHF

d_call: NA
clone_size: many
j_call: TRBJ2-1
v_call: TRBV3-1
cdr3_nt: TGTGCCAGCGGCCTTGGGGGTCAGCCCTACAATGAGCAGTTCTTC
cdr3_aa: CASGLGGQPYNEQFF

d_call: NA
clone_size: many
j_call: TRBJ1-6
v_call: TRBV15
cdr3_nt: TGTGCCACCAGCAGAGAGGCACTAGGTTCACCCCTCCACTTT
cdr3_aa: CATSREALGSPLHF

d_call: TRBD1
clone_size: many
j_call: TRBJ1-1
v_call: TRBV10-3
cdr3_nt: TGTGCCATCAGACCGGGACAGGGGAACACTGAAGCTTTCTTT
cdr3_aa: CAIRPGQGNTEAFF

d_call: NA
clone_size: many
j_call: TRBJ1-1
v_call: TRBV6-1
cdr3_nt: TGTGCCAGCAGGGGGTCACTGAACACTGAAGCTTTCTTT
cdr3_aa: CASRGSLNTEAFF

d_call: NA
clone_size: many
j_call: TRBJ2-5
v_call: TRBV20-1
cdr3_nt: TGCAGTGCTAGCCGTAGTACCTGGTACCAAGAGACCCAGTACTTC
cdr3_aa: CSASRSTWYQETQYF

d_call: TRBD1
clone_size: few
j_call: TRBJ2-4
v_call: TRBV2
cdr3_nt: TGTGCCAGCTCACCACCCGCAGGACAGGGAAGGAGGACCAAAAACATTCAGTACTTC
cdr3_aa: CASSPPAGQGRRTKNIQYF

d_call: TRBD1
clone_size: NA
j_call: TRBJ1-6
v_call: TRBV13
cdr3_nt: TGTGCCAGCACCCCTACAGGGGGCAGAGCTTCACCCCTCCACTTT
cdr3_aa: CASTPTGGRASPLHF

d_call: NA
clone_size: many
j_call: TRBJ1-2
v_call: TRBV19
cdr3_nt: TGTGCCAGTAGTAGTCTCCAAGCGGGTGGCTACACCTTC
cdr3_aa: CASSSLQAGGYTF

d_call: NA
clone_size: many
j_call: TRBJ1-1
v_call: TRBV18
cdr3_nt: TGTGCCAGCTCCACTTCAGGGAATACTGAAGCTTTCTTT
cdr3_aa: CASSTSGNTEAFF

d_call: TRBD2
clone_size: many
j_call: TRBJ2-7
v_call: TRBV2
cdr3_nt: TGTGCCAGCAGCCCAGGACTAGCGGGAGGGGAGCAGTACTTC
cdr3_aa: CASSPGLAGGEQYF

d_call: NA
clone_size: many
j_call: TRBJ2-7
v_call: TRBV6-2/TRBV6-3
cdr3_nt: TGTGCCAGCAGTTACGGGGTGGCGGTACCCTACGAGCAGTACTTC
cdr3_aa: CASSYGVAVPYEQYF

d_call: NA
clone_size: many
j_call: TRBJ2-3
v_call: TRBV12-3/TRBV12-4
cdr3_nt: TGTGCCAGCAGTTGGAGAGGGCCACGCACAGATACGCAGTATTTT
cdr3_aa: CASSWRGPRTDTQYF

d_call: NA
clone_size: many
j_call: TRBJ2-1
v_call: TRBV28
cdr3_nt: TGTGCCAGCAGGCGGGCGGCAAATGAGCAGTTCTTC
cdr3_aa: CASRRAANEQFF

d_call: NA
clone_size: NA
j_call: TRBJ2-2
v_call: TRBV7-9
cdr3_nt: TGTGCCAGCAGCCCTCCCGGAGGGATTAACACCGGGGAGCTGTTTTTT
cdr3_aa: CASSPPGGINTGELFF

d_call: TRBD2
clone_size: many
j_call: TRBJ2-1
v_call: TRBV12-5
cdr3_nt: TGTGCTAGTGGTTTGAGAGCGGGAGAGACCTTCTCCTACAATGAGCAGTTCTTC
cdr3_aa: CASGLRAGETFSYNEQFF

d_call: TRBD1
clone_size: many
j_call: TRBJ1-1
v_call: TRBV28
cdr3_nt: TGTGCCAGCAGGACAGGGGCTGGACTGAACACTGAAGCTTTCTTT
cdr3_aa: CASRTGAGLNTEAFF

d_call: NA
clone_size: many
j_call: TRBJ2-6
v_call: TRBV19
cdr3_nt: TGTGCCAGTAGTCCAGTACAGGGGACTCTGGAAGCTGGGGCCAACGTCCTGACTTTC
cdr3_aa: CASSPVQGTLEAGANVLTF

d_call: TRBD1
clone_size: few
j_call: TRBJ1-2
v_call: TRBV18
cdr3_nt: TGTGCCAGCTCATCGGGGACAGGGGCCACCTATGGCTACACCTTC
cdr3_aa: CASSSGTGATYGYTF

d_call: TRBD1
clone_size: many
j_call: TRBJ1-4
v_call: TRBV18
cdr3_nt: TGTGCCAGCTCACCCACAGGGGACGAAAAACTGTTTTTT
cdr3_aa: CASSPTGDEKLFF

d_call: NA
clone_size: many
j_call: TRBJ2-1
v_call: TRBV6-1
cdr3_nt: TGTGCCAGCAGGAGCGGAGCTAGCTCCTACAATGAGCAGTTCTTC
cdr3_aa: CASRSGASSYNEQFF

d_call: NA
clone_size: few
j_call: TRBJ2-3
v_call: TRBV3-1
cdr3_nt: TGTGCCAGCAGCGCCGGAGCGGGCCCGGGGCAAGATACGCAGTATTTT
cdr3_aa: CASSAGAGPGQDTQYF

d_call: NA
clone_size: many
j_call: TRBJ2-1
v_call: TRBV6-1
cdr3_nt: TGTGCCAGCAATTCTTTAAGAGGGAGAAATGAGCAGTTCTTC
cdr3_aa: CASNSLRGRNEQFF

d_call: NA
clone_size: few
j_call: TRBJ1-2
v_call: TRBV2
cdr3_nt: TGTGCCAGCAGTCGGGGGGGAAACTATGGCTACACCTTC
cdr3_aa: CASSRGGNYGYTF